These 12 T cell receptor beta chains were sequenced from one sample in a study of T-cell memory formation after mild COVID-19. TCRdb reprocessed the 5' RACE reads with MiXCR, giving one entry per CDR3 protein. In the table there are 150,000 to 200,000 distinct CDR3 sequences, roughly 28% of which are singletons. Sequenced: PBMCs or a T cell subset sorted from them (not recorded which). The receptor source for this set is an adult woman who had mild COVID-19 (a few samples of this study predate the infection). Cell type and time point are not known.

Remarks on this clonotype: The conserved phenylalanine or tryptophan normally closing the CDR3 is absent here, so this likely arose from a read error. The DNA is left out, because the CDR3 cannot be placed on it with certainty; the CDR3 is given as TCRdb lists it. This CDR3 is CASSSSGGAGGPL. The chain carries TRBV6-2 or TRBV6-3 and TRBJ2-1; no DNA check was done on the table's D call, TRBD2. CDR1 is MNHEY, CDR2 SVGEGT, per germline. The CDR3 contains 13 residues when both ends are counted.

V gene TRBV14 combines with J gene TRBJ2-3; D is ambiguous. The length of the CDR3 is 12 residues. Germline V CDR1 and CDR2: SGHDN, FVKESK. V was clipped by 4 bases and J by 4 bases, with 6 bases between them. This chain's CDR3 is CASSLTPDTQYF. CDR3 coding DNA: TGTGCCAGCAGCCTGACCCCAGATACGCAGTATTTT.

The table lists this clonotype with a few counts. The J gene is TRBJ2-7, the V gene TRBV20-1, with 8 bases that match TRBD2. Per the germline V gene, CDR1 is DFQATT and CDR2 is SNEGSKA (reference sequence). Trimming cost V 0 bases and J 3 bases; bases outside gene matches: 4. The CDR3 is 14 amino acids. DNA for the CDR3: TGCAGTGCTAGAGATCAAACTAGCGGCTACGAGCAGTACTTC. Translating it yields CSARDQTSGYEQYF.

V usage is TRBV5-5 and J usage is TRBJ1-1; weak D call: TRBD1 (5 bases). Looked up from germline, CDR1 is SGHKS and CDR2 is YYEKEE (reference sequence). V was shortened by 1 base and J by 4 bases, with 11 bases between the two germline ends. The CDR3 spans 14 residues. The CDR3 DNA sequence: TGTGCCAGCAGCTTGTCCGGGGGGAGCACTGAAGCTTTCTTT. This codes for CASSLSGGSTEAFF.

This clonotype was recorded a few times. This sequence joins TRBV7-8 and TRBJ1-2, with D unresolved. The germline gives CDR1 SGHVS, CDR2 FQNEAQ. The CDR3 extends over 12 amino acids. The ends were cut back, 1 base at V and 7 bases at J, with 7 bases in the middle. This CDR3 reads CASSLELGGYTF. For the CDR3, the DNA is TGTGCCAGCAGCTTAGAGTTGGGTGGCTACACCTTC.

Here the CDR3 reads CASSPMRGSSSTDTQYF. The CDR3 nucleotides read TGTGCCAGCAGCCCGATGAGAGGTTCGTCGAGCACAGATACGCAGTATTTT. The V gene is TRBV11-3, the J gene TRBJ2-3; D unresolved. The CDR3 consists of 17 residues. Trimming took 5 bases from V and 0 from J, leaving 18 bases between them. Germline V gives CDR1 SGHNT, CDR2 YENEEA.

The gene calls are TRBV10-3 and TRBJ1-1; 7 bases agree with TRBD1. Germline CDR1 is ENHRY and CDR2 is SYGVKD. CDR3 size: 14 residues. The trim removed 4 bases at V and 3 bases at J, leaving 5 bases unmatched. Written as DNA, the CDR3 is TGTGCCATCAGTGGTTCCCAGGGGGACACTGAAGCTTTCTTT. This translates into CAISGSQGDTEAFF.

This chain connects TRBV25-1 to TRBJ2-7; 10 bases align to TRBD2. This CDR3 has 14 residues. V trimming: 5 bases; J trimming: 3 bases; junction bases outside the gene matches: 4. CDR1 MGHDK and CDR2 SYGVNS come from the germline V gene. The CDR3 DNA sequence: TGTGCCAGCAGTCCGCTAGCGGGAGACTACGAGCAGTACTTC. This codes for CASSPLAGDYEQYF.

This clonotype was counted between two and nine times. This chain joins TRBV20-1 and TRBJ2-7; 9 nucleotides align to TRBD2. The CDR3 sequence is 15 residues long. The ends lost 0 bases at V and 3 bases at J; junction bases unmatched: 6. Germline CDR1 reads DFQATT; CDR2 reads SNEGSKA (reference sequence). In DNA, the CDR3 is TGCAGTGCTAGAGATGCGGGAGGGACACGCTACGAGCAGTACTTC. Translating it yields CSARDAGGTRYEQYF.

There are a few counts of this clonotype. The rearrangement uses TRBV6-2 or TRBV6-3 and TRBJ1-1; D perhaps matches TRBD1 (5 bases). Deletions cut 4 bases from V and 6 bases from J, with 39 bases between. This CDR3 is built from 22 residues. The germline gives CDR1 MNHEY, CDR2 SVGEGT. As DNA, the CDR3 is TGTGCCAGCAGTTCCGCGGGCCCCTTGATGAGCAGAGACAACCCCGGGGACGCTGAAGCTTTCTTT. Its protein is CASSSAGPLMSRDNPGDAEAFF.

The sample holds a few counts of this clonotype. A much larger clone sits a single nucleotide away, making a read error possible. The chain couples TRBV5-6 to TRBJ2-5; no firm D call. The CDR3 has 11 amino acids. The V end lost 2 bases, the J end lost 4 bases, and 3 bases lay between the germline ends. Germline V gene data show CDR1 as SGHDT and CDR2 as YYEEEE. As DNA, the CDR3 is TGTGCCAGCAGCTTACTAGAGACCCAGTACTTC. The encoded protein is CASSLLETQYF.

This clonotype appeared once. The chain employs TRBV23-1 and TRBJ2-4; a weak D match, TRBD1 (5 bases). TRBV23-1 is classed as an ORF, of uncertain function. With 0 bases removed from V and 0 bases from J, the gap between germline ends came to 15 bases. The CDR3 has 18 amino acids. The CDR3 coding sequence is TGCGCCAGCAGTCAATCGATTCCAGGGTTGTTAGCCAAAAACATTCAGTACTTC. The encoded protein is CASSQSIPGLLAKNIQYF.